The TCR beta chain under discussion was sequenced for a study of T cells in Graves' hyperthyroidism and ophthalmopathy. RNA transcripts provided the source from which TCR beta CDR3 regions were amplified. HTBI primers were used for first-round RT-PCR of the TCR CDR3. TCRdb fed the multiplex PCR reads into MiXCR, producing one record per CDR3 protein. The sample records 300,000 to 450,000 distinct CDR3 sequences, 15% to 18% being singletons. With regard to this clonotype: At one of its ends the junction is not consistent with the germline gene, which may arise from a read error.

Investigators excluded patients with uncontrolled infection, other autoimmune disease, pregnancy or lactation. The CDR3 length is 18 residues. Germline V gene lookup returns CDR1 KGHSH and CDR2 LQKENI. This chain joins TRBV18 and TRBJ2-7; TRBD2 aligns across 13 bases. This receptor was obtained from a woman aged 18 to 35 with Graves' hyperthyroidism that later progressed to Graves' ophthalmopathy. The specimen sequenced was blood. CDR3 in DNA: TGTGCCGGCTCACCACGAACTAGCGGGAGGGCCGTCGCCTACGAGCAGTACTTC. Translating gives CAGSPRTSGRAVAYEQYF. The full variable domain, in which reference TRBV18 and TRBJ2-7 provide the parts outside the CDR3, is NAGVMQNPRHLVRRRGQEARLRCSPMKGHSHVYWYRQLPEEGLKFMVYLQKENIIDESGMPKERFSAEFPKEGPSILRIQQVVRGDSAAYFCAGSPRTSGRAVAYEQYFGPGTRLTVT.